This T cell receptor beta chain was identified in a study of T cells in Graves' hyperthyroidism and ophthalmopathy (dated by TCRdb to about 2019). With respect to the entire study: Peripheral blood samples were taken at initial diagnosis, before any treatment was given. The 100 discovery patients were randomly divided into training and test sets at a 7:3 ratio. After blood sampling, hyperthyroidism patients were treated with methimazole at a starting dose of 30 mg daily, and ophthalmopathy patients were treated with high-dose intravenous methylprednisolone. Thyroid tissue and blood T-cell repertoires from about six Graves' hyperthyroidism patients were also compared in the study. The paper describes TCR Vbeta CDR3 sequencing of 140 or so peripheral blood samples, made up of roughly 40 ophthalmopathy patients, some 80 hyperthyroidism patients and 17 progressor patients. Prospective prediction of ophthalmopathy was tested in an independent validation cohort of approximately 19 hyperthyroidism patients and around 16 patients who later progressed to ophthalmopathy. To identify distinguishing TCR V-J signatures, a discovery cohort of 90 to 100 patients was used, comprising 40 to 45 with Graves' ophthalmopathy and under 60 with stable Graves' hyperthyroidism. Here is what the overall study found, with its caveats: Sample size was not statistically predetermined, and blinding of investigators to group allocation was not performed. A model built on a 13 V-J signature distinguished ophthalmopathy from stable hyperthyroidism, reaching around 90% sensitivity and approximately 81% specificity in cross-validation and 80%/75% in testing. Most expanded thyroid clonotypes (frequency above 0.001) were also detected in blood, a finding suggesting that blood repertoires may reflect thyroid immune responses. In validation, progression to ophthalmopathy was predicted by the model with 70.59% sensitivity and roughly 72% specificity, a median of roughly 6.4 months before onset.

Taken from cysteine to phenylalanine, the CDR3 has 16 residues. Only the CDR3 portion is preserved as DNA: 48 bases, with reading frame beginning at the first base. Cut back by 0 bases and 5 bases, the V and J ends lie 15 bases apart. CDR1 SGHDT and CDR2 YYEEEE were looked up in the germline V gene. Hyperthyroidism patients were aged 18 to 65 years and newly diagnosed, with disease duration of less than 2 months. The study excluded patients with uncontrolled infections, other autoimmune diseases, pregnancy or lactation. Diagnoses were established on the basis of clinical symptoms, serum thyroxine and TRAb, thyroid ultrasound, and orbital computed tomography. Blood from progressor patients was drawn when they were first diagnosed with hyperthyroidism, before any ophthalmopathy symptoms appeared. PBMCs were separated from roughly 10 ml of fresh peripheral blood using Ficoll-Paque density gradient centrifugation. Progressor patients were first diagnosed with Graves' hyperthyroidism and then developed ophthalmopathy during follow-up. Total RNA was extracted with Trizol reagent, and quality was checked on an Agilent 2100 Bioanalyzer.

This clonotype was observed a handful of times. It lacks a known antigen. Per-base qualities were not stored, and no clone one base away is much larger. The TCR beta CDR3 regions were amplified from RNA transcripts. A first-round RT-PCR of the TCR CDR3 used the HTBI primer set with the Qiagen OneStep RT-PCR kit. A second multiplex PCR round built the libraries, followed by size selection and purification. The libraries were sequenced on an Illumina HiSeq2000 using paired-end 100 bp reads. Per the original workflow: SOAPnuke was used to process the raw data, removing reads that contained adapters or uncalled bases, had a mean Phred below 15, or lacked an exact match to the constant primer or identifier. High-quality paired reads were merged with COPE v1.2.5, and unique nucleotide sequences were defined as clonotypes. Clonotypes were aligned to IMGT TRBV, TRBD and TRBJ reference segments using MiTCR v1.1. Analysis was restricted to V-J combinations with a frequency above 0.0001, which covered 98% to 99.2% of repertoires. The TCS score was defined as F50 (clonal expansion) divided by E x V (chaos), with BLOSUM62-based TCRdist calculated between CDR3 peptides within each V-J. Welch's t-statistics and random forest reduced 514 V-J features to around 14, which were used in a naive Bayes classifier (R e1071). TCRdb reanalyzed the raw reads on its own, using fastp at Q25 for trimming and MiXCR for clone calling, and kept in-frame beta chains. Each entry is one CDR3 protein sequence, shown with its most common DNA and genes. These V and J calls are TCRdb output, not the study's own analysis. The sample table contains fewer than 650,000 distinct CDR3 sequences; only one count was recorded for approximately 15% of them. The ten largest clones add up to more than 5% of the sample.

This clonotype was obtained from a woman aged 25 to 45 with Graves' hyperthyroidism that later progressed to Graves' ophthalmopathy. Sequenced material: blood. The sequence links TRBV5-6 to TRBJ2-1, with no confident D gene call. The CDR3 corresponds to CASSLGPPRWDNEQFF. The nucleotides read TGTGCCAGCAGCTTGGGGCCACCAAGATGGGACAATGAGCAGTTCTTC.